A single sample is the source of the 19 T cell receptor beta chains below, sequenced in a study of T cells in localized non-small cell lung cancer. Some clones are missing from TCRdb's copy, which holds only in-frame ones; the method was immunoSEQ multiplex PCR. The sample has more than 45,000 clones, 86% seen once; the top ten hold 15% to 20%. Specimen: peripheral blood, collected before any cancer treatment. These TCRs come from a male donor older than 55 with stage III squamous cell lung carcinoma.

This clone was seen just once. The gene calls are TRBV7-6 and TRBJ1-3; no firm D call. CDR3 length equals 14 residues. Per germline, CDR1 SGHVS and CDR2 FNYEAQ. The V gene lost 4 bases and the J gene lost 0 bases, with 7 bases spanning the gap. The CDR3 region has the DNA TGTGCCAGCAGCTCCCCGTCCTCTGGAAACACCATATATTTT. Protein sequence: CASSSPSSGNTIYF.

The rearrangement joins TRBV6-5 to TRBJ1-5, with 7 bases matching TRBD1. Germline loops: CDR1 MNHEY, CDR2 SVGAGI. The CDR3 has 14 amino acids. The V segment lost 2 bases and the J segment 7 bases; nucleotides outside the gene matches: 5. CDR3: CASSYEGARQPQHF. As DNA, the CDR3 is TGTGCCAGCAGTTACGAGGGGGCGAGGCAGCCCCAGCATTTT.

V gene TRBV5-4 combines with J gene TRBJ1-1; TRBD1 aligns across 8 bases. With 4 bases clipped from V and 7 bases from J, the junction kept 6 bases outside the gene matches. Germline V CDR1 and CDR2: SGHNT, YYREEE (reference sequence). The CDR3 runs to 13 residues. CDR3 residues: CASSGDRGIEAFF. The CDR3 nucleotides read TGTGCCAGCAGCGGAGACAGGGGTATTGAAGCTTTCTTT.

The chain employs TRBV7-9 and TRBJ1-3; D remains unclear. With 2 bases removed from V and 2 bases from J, the gap between germline ends came to 4 bases. The CDR3 length is 13 residues. The germline V gene has CDR1 SEHNR and CDR2 FQNEAQ (reference sequence). The CDR3 nucleotides are TGTGCCAGCAGCTTATTGACTGGAAACACCATATATTTT. Translated, it gives CASSLLTGNTIYF.

This chain links TRBV11-3 with TRBJ2-2, with D hard to call. CDR1 is SGHNT and CDR2 is YENEEA in the germline V gene. The CDR3 runs 14 residues. Trimming stripped 2 bases from V and 2 bases from J, with 6 bases between. The CDR3: CASSLQVNTGELFF. The CDR3 coding sequence is TGTGCCAGCAGCTTACAGGTTAACACCGGGGAGCTGTTTTTT.

The chain employs TRBV7-6 and TRBJ1-6; D unresolved. The germline CDR1 and CDR2 sequences are SGHVS and FNYEAQ. V shed 5 bases and J shed 0 bases, with 11 bases lying between them. This CDR3 is built from 16 residues. CDR3 protein: CASSPRMSSYNSPLHF. CDR3 DNA: TGTGCCAGCAGCCCGCGGATGAGCTCCTATAATTCACCCCTCCACTTT.

This chain links TRBV29-1 with TRBJ1-6; D unresolved. V lost 6 bases and J lost 4, with 10 bases in between. There are 13 residues in the CDR3. Looked up from germline, CDR1 is SQVTM and CDR2 is ANQGSEA. Here the CDR3 reads CSVRLDYNSPLHF. The DNA of the CDR3 is TGCAGCGTAAGGCTTGATTATAATTCACCCCTCCACTTT.

The chain recombines TRBV19 with TRBJ1-1; the match to TRBD1 covers 9 bases. After removal of 4 bases from V and 1 base from J, the junction contained 7 bases not matched to a gene. Germline CDR1 LNHDA, CDR2 SQIVND (reference sequence). This CDR3 comprises 16 residues. The CDR3, as DNA: TGTGCCAGTAGTACCCCACAACAGGGGGCGAACACTGAAGCTTTCTTT. Its protein product is CASSTPQQGANTEAFF.

This sequence joins TRBV28 and TRBJ2-1; D not certain. Per the germline V gene, CDR1 is MDHEN and CDR2 is SYDVKM. The V end was cut by 6 bases, the J end by 10 bases, with 19 bases between. This CDR3 has 14 residues. CDR3 sequence: CASRPPKDGDEQFF. CDR3 nucleotides: TGTGCCAGCAGACCTCCTAAGGACGGAGACGAGCAGTTCTTC.

The genes are TRBV2 and TRBJ1-5, with D unclear. This CDR3 comprises 14 residues. The germline CDR1 and CDR2 sequences are SNHLY and FYNNEI. The germline V and J ends were trimmed by 5 bases and 0 bases, with 8 bases remaining between them. The CDR3 region is CASSNVGSNQPQHF. The CDR3 nucleotides read TGTGCCAGCAGTAATGTGGGTAGCAATCAGCCCCAGCATTTT.

V usage is TRBV7-2 and J usage is TRBJ2-1; perhaps TRBD2 as D (7 bases). The CDR3 is 15 residues long. Germline CDR1 is SGHTA and CDR2 is FQGNSA. The V and J ends lost 6 bases and 1 base respectively, with 13 bases between them. The CDR3 sequence is CASRGGGRSYNEQFF. CDR3 coding DNA: TGTGCCAGCAGGGGAGGGGGGCGATCCTACAATGAGCAGTTCTTC.

The chain carries TRBV7-3 and TRBJ2-1; the match to TRBD2 covers 7 bases. Looked up from germline, CDR1 is SGHTA and CDR2 is FQGTGA. This CDR3 is built from 14 residues. V lost 6 bases and J lost 5; bases outside the gene matches: 7. The CDR3 nucleotides are TGTGCCAGCAGGGCGGGAGCTTCCGACAATGAGCAGTTCTTC. Translating it yields CASRAGASDNEQFF.

The chain recombines TRBV5-1 with TRBJ2-5; D unresolved. V was pared by 3 bases and J by 4 bases, with 10 bases between. From germline, CDR1 is SGHRS and CDR2 YFSETQ. The CDR3 length is 13 residues. Written as DNA, the CDR3 is TGCGCCAGCAGCTCGCCCGGCGGAGAGACCCAGTACTTC. Its translation: CASSSPGGETQYF.

The chain employs TRBV4-2 and TRBJ2-1; perhaps TRBD1 as D (6 bases). Per the germline V gene, CDR1 is LGHNA and CDR2 is YNFKEQ. The CDR3 is 17 amino acids. V lost 0 bases to trimming and J lost 5 bases, with 17 bases between them. The CDR3, as DNA: TGTGCCAGCAGCCAAGATCTCGGTCAGGGGCTAAACAATGAGCAGTTCTTC. It codes for CASSQDLGQGLNNEQFF.

The CDR3 nucleotides are TGTGCCAGCAGTGGACAGGGGGCAGTGACCCAGTACTTC. This encodes CASSGQGAVTQYF. The V call is TRBV28, the J call TRBJ2-5, with 11 bases fitting TRBD1. The CDR3 length is 13 residues. Trimming took 5 bases from V and 7 from J; bases not matched to a gene: 3. Looked up from germline, CDR1 is MDHEN and CDR2 is SYDVKM.

The chain carries TRBV6-6 and TRBJ2-7, with 8 bases aligning to TRBD1. CDR1 is MNHNY, CDR2 SVGAGI, per germline (reference sequence). Trimming cost V 0 bases and J 5 bases; bases outside gene matches: 9. This CDR3 is 16 amino acids long. CDR3 bases: TGTGCCAGCAGTTACTCGACTTTGCCAGGGGGCAACGAGCAGTACTTC. Translating it yields CASSYSTLPGGNEQYF.

This chain uses TRBV6-5 with TRBJ2-5; 7 bases are shared with TRBD2. J was trimmed by 7 bases and V by 6 bases; bases with no gene match: 5. The CDR3 has 12 residues. Germline-derived CDR1 and CDR2 are MNHEY and SVGAGI. The CDR3 DNA reads as TGTGCCAGCAGAGGGGAGGGAGGGACCCAGTACTTC. This translates into CASRGEGGTQYF.

This chain connects TRBV5-4 to TRBJ2-3; 9 bases map to TRBD2. Germline V gene sequence: CDR1 SGHNT, CDR2 YYREEE (reference sequence). Germline trimming cut 2 bases from V and 4 bases from J; bases unmatched to any gene: 8. The CDR3 extends over 16 amino acids. CDR3 nucleotide sequence: TGTGCCAGCAGCTTACCCGGGACTAGCTTTGCAGATACGCAGTATTTT. It translates to CASSLPGTSFADTQYF.

V usage is TRBV5-1 and J usage is TRBJ2-3; D perhaps matches TRBD2 (6 bases). Trimming removed 0 bases at V and 1 base at J, with 6 bases between. The CDR3 contains 14 residues. Germline values: CDR1 SGHRS, CDR2 YFSETQ. In DNA form, the CDR3 reads TGCGCCAGCAGCTTGGTAGCGGGCACAGATACGCAGTATTTT. Translated: CASSLVAGTDTQYF.